This TCR beta chain is from a study of OX40 agonist ivuxolimab in advanced cancers. In the study overall: Every 2 weeks, patients got intravenous ivuxolimab at one of six dose levels (0.01-10 mg/kg). Prior therapy, whether anti-PD-1, anti-PD-L1 or anti-CTLA-4, was allowed, and less than 45% had some.

Trimming took 5 bases from V and 6 from J, leaving 13 bases between them. CDR1 and CDR2 (germline): SGHTA, FQGTGA. The CDR3 is 14 amino acids. As regards this clone: The antigen is unknown.

Findings and caveats of the study: Not determined was the antigen specificity of the expanded peripheral T cells. Averaging showed that CD8+ T cells had more expanded clones than CD4+ did.

Method: immunoSEQ multiplex PCR; TCRdb's copy keeps in-frame clones and lacks some. The sample holds fewer than 100,000 clones; over 75% are singletons and the top ten take 6.2%. This sample comprised CD4+ or CD8+ T cells sorted from blood, obtained in a trial of the OX40 agonist ivuxolimab. V and J are TRBV7-3 and TRBJ2-2, with no clear D. This TCR derives from an adult with an advanced solid tumor such as melanoma, head and neck, liver or kidney cancer. The CDR3 spells CASSLSSGPGELFF. The CDR3 DNA reads as TGTGCCAGCAGCCTTAGTAGTGGCCCCGGGGAGCTGTTTTTT. The complete variable domain, with remaining parts taken from reference TRBV7-3 and TRBJ2-2, reads GAGVSQTPSNKVTEKGKYVELRCDPISGHTALYWYRQSLGQGPEFLIYFQGTGAADDSGLPNDRFFAVRPEGSVSTLKIQRTERGDSAVYLCASSLSSGPGELFFGEGSRLTVL.